The clone carrying this T cell receptor beta chain was seen just once. The antigen remains unidentified. Via MiXCR, TCRdb re-called the reads, giving one row per CDR3 protein. Among some 920,000 distinct CDR3 sequences listed, approximately 30% were seen once. J gave up 9 bases and V 4 bases, and 14 bases lay outside the gene matches. The CDR3 length is 16 residues. Germline CDR1 is SGHRS and CDR2 is YFSETQ. These data are taken from a study of T cell repertoires in cytomegalovirus infection. For the study at large: Peptides in the study included HLA-C-restricted and HLA-B-restricted CMV epitopes. Through public TCR beta signatures, both CMV infection and matching HLA type were indicated.

Overall study results and limits: In two of eight donors, the top clonotype was HLA-C-restricted CMV-specific. Summed frequency of shared TCR beta families picked out CMV carriers who also had the relevant HLA.

The specimen comprised cultured CD8+ T cells from PBMCs, sampled from culture after CMV antigen stimulation. The V call is TRBV5-1, the J call TRBJ1-4; 8 bases agree with TRBD1. This clonotype was sampled from a human donor in good health (CMV status not recorded). Some clones in this sample may be carry-over from other donors' samples. CDR3: CASSGSGTGGVQKLFF. The CDR3 DNA sequence: TGCGCCAGCAGCGGCTCCGGGACAGGAGGGGTCCAAAAACTGTTTTTT.